A single sample is the source of the 6 T cell receptor beta chains below, sequenced in a study of shared clonotypes between healthy human individuals. Libraries were prepared by immunoSEQ multiplex PCR; TCRdb keeps only in-frame clonotypes and omits some of them. The data hold 1,400,000 or so clones, with approximately 98.5% observed a single time. The specimen sequenced was naive CD4+ T cells sorted from blood. Subset reported: CD45RA+ positively selected. These receptors were collected from a man younger than 40 in good health.

This chain uses TRBV19 with TRBJ1-1; weak D call: TRBD1 (5 bases). The germline V and J ends were trimmed by 6 bases and 1 base, with 18 bases remaining between them. CDR1 is LNHDA and CDR2 is SQIVND in the germline V gene (reference sequence). This CDR3 spans 16 amino acids. CDR3 loop: CASSSLRVTRNTEAFF. The CDR3, as DNA: TGTGCCAGTAGCAGCCTCAGGGTTACTAGGAACACTGAAGCTTTCTTT. Complete variable domain (other parts from reference TRBV19 and TRBJ1-1): DGGITQSPKYLFRKEGQNVTLSCEQNLNHDAMYWYRQDPGQGLRLIYYSQIVNDFQKGDIAEGYSVSREKKESFPLTVTSAQKNPTAFYLCASSSLRVTRNTEAFFGQGTRLTVV.

This chain links TRBV27 with TRBJ2-1; TRBD1 or TRBD2 may be the D gene (5 bases each). Germline CDR1 reads MNHEY; CDR2 reads SMNVEV (reference sequence). The CDR3 is 18 residues long. Trimming took 8 bases from V and 2 from J, leaving 25 bases between them. DNA of the CDR3: TGTGCCAGCCGACGAGGGGCAGCCTGGATGTCCGCCTACAATGAGCAGTTCTTC. As protein: CASRRGAAWMSAYNEQFF.

J is TRBJ2-1 and V is TRBV5-4; TRBD2 agrees at 8 bases. Trimming at V came to 4 bases and at J to 2 bases, leaving 2 bases not matched to a gene. The CDR3 totals 14 residues. Germline V gene lookup returns CDR1 SGHNT and CDR2 YYREEE (reference sequence). The chain's CDR3 is CASSVLAAYNEQFF. CDR3 in DNA: TGTGCCAGCAGCGTACTAGCGGCCTACAATGAGCAGTTCTTC.

The genes are TRBV7-6 and TRBJ2-7; 10 bases fit TRBD1. After removal of 5 bases from V and 3 bases from J, the junction contained 7 bases not matched to a gene. CDR1 and CDR2 from the germline V gene are SGHVS and FNYEAQ. The CDR3 covers 15 residues. CDR3 in DNA: TGTGCCAGCAGCCCCGGGACAGGGGATTTCTACGAGCAGTACTTC. Its protein is CASSPGTGDFYEQYF. Together with reference TRBV7-6 and TRBJ2-7, the CDR3 gives the full variable domain: GAGVSQSPRYKVTKRGQDVALRCDPISGHVSLYWYRQALGQGPEFLTYFNYEAQQDKSGLPNDRFSAERPEGSISTLTIQRTEQRDSAMYRCASSPGTGDFYEQYFGPGTRLTVT.

This sequence joins TRBV6-1 and TRBJ1-1; 7 positions match TRBD1. With 9 bases clipped from V and 1 base from J, the junction kept 8 bases outside the gene matches. The CDR3 totals 14 residues. In germline, CDR1 is MNHNS, CDR2 SASEGT. The CDR3 sequence: CASKPDRANTEAFF. CDR3 sequence (DNA): TGTGCCAGTAAACCTGACAGGGCGAACACTGAAGCTTTCTTT.

V and J are TRBV5-5 and TRBJ2-1; D assignment may be TRBD1 or TRBD2 (5 bases each). Germline assignment: CDR1 SGHKS and CDR2 YYEKEE (reference sequence). The CDR3 is 15 amino acids. Trimming took 4 bases from V and 7 from J, leaving 18 bases between them. This chain's CDR3 is CASSSTGPLLNEQFF. The CDR3, as DNA: TGTGCCAGCAGCAGCACGGGACCTCTACTTAATGAGCAGTTCTTC. Variable domain in full (rest from reference TRBV5-5 and TRBJ2-1): DAGVTQSPTHLIKTRGQQVTLRCSPISGHKSVSWYQQVLGQGPQFIFQYYEKEERGRGNFPDRFSARQFPNYSSELNVNALLLGDSALYLCASSSTGPLLNEQFFGPGTRLTVL.